The following is a T cell receptor beta chain sequence with its context. All patients were untreated before thyroid surgery. This sample was included in a study of metastatic and nonmetastatic thyroid tumors. TCRdb redid the clone calls on the PCR reads using MiXCR. Here the sample spans roughly 8,000 clones, approximately 32% being singletons. The specimen was tumor tissue. The clonotype comes from a female donor with papillary thyroid cancer or a benign thyroid nodule (not recorded which). Some clones in this sample may be carry-over from other donors' samples.

The CDR3 bases are TGTGCCACCAGCAAGGGAGCGGGGGAGGCAGATACGCAGTATTTT. It specifies CATSKGAGEADTQYF. The chain recombines TRBV15 with TRBJ2-3; 8 bases align to TRBD2. CDR3 length: 15 amino acids. Per germline, CDR1 LNHNV and CDR2 YYDKDF (reference sequence). The V and J ends lost 4 bases and 4 bases, in that order; junction bases with no gene match: 7.